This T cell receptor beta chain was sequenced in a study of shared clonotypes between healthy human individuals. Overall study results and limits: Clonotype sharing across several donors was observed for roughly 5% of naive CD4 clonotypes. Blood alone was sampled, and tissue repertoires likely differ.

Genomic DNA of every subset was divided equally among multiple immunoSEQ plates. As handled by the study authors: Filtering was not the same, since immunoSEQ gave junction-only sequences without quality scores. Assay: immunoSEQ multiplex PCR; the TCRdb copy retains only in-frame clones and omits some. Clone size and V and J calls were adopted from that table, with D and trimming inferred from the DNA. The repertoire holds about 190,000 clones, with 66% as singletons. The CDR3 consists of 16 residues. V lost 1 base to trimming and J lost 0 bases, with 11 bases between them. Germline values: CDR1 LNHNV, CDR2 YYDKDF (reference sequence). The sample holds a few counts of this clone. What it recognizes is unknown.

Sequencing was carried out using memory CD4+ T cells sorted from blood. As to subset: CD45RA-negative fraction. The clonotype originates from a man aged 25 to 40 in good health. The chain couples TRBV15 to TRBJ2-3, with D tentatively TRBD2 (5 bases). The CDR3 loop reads CATSRVGGPSTDTQYF. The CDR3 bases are TGTGCCACCAGCAGAGTCGGAGGTCCAAGCACAGATACGCAGTATTTT.